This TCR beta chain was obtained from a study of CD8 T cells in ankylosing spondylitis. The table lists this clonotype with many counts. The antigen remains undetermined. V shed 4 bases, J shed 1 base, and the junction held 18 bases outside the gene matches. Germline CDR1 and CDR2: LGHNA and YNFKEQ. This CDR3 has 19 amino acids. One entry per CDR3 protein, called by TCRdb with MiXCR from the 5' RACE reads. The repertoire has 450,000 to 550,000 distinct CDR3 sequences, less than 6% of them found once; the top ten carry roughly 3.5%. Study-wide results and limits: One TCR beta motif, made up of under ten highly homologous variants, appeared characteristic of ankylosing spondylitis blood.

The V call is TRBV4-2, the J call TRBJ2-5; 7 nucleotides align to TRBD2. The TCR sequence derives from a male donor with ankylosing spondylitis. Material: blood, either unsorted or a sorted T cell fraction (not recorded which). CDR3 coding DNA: TGTGCCAGCAGCCCTGGGTCAGGCGGGGGATTGTCTTTCCAAGAGACCCAGTACTTC. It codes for CASSPGSGGGLSFQETQYF.